Listed below are T cell receptor beta chains from one sample, sequenced in a study of lymphopenia after photon versus proton radiotherapy. The repertoire was sequenced with immunoSEQ multiplex PCR; TCRdb's copy has only in-frame clones and lacks some. The data hold about 14,000 clones, with 82% observed a single time. The sequencing here drew on peripheral blood, taken from a patient treated with photon-based radiotherapy. Receptors originate from a man aged 45-65 years with gastric cancer. CDR3s include the opening cysteine and the closing phenylalanine or tryptophan. Each record gives: V gene, J gene, clone size, D gene, CDR3 protein, CDR3 DNA. A D gene is named only where the DNA matches it firmly. Only some rows state a clone size, as once, few, many or a class for expanded clones.

V: TRBV27; J: TRBJ1-1; size: NA; D: TRBD1; CDR3: CASSLGTGMMNTEAFF; DNA: TGTGCCAGCAGTTTGGGGACAGGGATGATGAACACTGAAGCTTTCTTT
V: TRBV15; J: TRBJ2-6; size: NA; D: TRBD1; CDR3: CATSRTGSIGGANVLTF; DNA: TGTGCCACCAGCCGGACAGGGTCGATCGGTGGGGCCAACGTCCTGACTTTC
V: TRBV18; J: TRBJ1-2; size: NA; D: NA; CDR3: CASSPNSGGIANYGYTF; DNA: TGTGCCAGCTCACCGAATTCGGGGGGCATAGCTAACTATGGCTACACCTTC
V: TRBV6-1; J: TRBJ1-6; size: NA; D: TRBD1; CDR3: CASNHRGNNSPLHF; DNA: TGTGCCAGCAACCACAGGGGTAATAATTCACCCCTCCACTTT
V: TRBV6-6; J: TRBJ2-1; size: NA; D: NA; CDR3: CASSQEGFSYNEQFF; DNA: TGTGCCAGCAGCCAAGAGGGTTTCTCCTACAATGAGCAGTTCTTC
V: TRBV7-6; J: TRBJ2-5; size: NA; D: TRBD1; CDR3: CASSWGQGVETQYF; DNA: TGTGCCAGCAGCTGGGGACAGGGGGTGGAGACCCAGTACTTC
V: TRBV2; J: TRBJ1-1; size: NA; D: TRBD1; CDR3: CASRDSSNTEAFF; DNA: TGTGCCAGTAGGGACAGCTCTAACACTGAAGCTTTCTTT
V: TRBV2; J: TRBJ1-2; size: NA; D: NA; CDR3: CASSDRRPDGKEGYTF; DNA: TGTGCCAGCAGTGATCGACGCCCGGACGGAAAGGAGGGCTACACCTTC
V: TRBV18; J: TRBJ2-3; size: NA; D: NA; CDR3: CASSPGLDTDTQYF; DNA: TGTGCCAGCTCACCCGGGCTGGACACAGATACGCAGTATTTT
V: TRBV19; J: TRBJ1-2; size: NA; D: NA; CDR3: CASSIGLWQGSYGYTF; DNA: TGTGCCAGTAGTATAGGTCTCTGGCAGGGGAGCTATGGCTACACCTTC
V: TRBV6-5; J: TRBJ1-2; size: NA; D: NA; CDR3: CASRTPYNYGYTF; DNA: TGTGCCAGCAGGACACCATATAACTATGGCTACACCTTC
V: TRBV19; J: TRBJ2-5; size: NA; D: TRBD1; CDR3: CASSITGGKKTQYF; DNA: TGTGCCAGTAGTATTACAGGGGGCAAAAAGACCCAGTACTTC
V: TRBV18; J: TRBJ2-3; size: NA; D: NA; CDR3: CASSLRWTDTQYF; DNA: TGTGCCAGCTCACTCAGGTGGACAGATACGCAGTATTTT
V: TRBV5-1; J: TRBJ1-1; size: once; D: NA; CDR3: CASSPDGIATEAFF; DNA: TGCGCCAGCAGCCCCGATGGGATAGCCACTGAAGCTTTCTTT
V: TRBV6-1; J: TRBJ1-5; size: NA; D: NA; CDR3: CASSEGRQGLRPQHF; DNA: TGTGCCAGCAGTGAAGGTCGGCAGGGCCTTCGGCCCCAGCATTTT
V: TRBV18; J: TRBJ2-3; size: few; D: TRBD1; CDR3: CASSQQGADTQYF; DNA: TGTGCCAGCTCACAACAGGGGGCTGATACGCAGTATTTT
V: TRBV18; J: TRBJ1-2; size: NA; D: TRBD1; CDR3: CASSPLSGTGLINYGYTF; DNA: TGTGCCAGCTCACCACTTTCCGGGACAGGGTTAATTAACTATGGCTACACCTTC
V: TRBV11-2; J: TRBJ1-1; size: NA; D: NA; CDR3: CASSSRVGPNAEAFF; DNA: TGTGCCAGCAGTTCCCGTGTGGGGCCTAACGCTGAAGCTTTCTTT
V: TRBV6-6; J: TRBJ2-2; size: NA; D: NA; CDR3: CASSWNYNTGELFF; DNA: TGTGCCAGCAGTTGGAACTACAACACCGGGGAGCTGTTTTTT
V: TRBV11-2; J: TRBJ2-5; size: NA; D: TRBD2; CDR3: CASSKRTSRGEETQYF; DNA: TGTGCCAGCAGCAAAAGGACTAGCAGGGGTGAAGAGACCCAGTACTTC
V: TRBV2; J: TRBJ2-1; size: NA; D: NA; CDR3: CASDVGGARNEQFF; DNA: TGTGCCAGCGATGTGGGGGGGGCTAGAAATGAGCAGTTCTTC
V: TRBV5-1; J: TRBJ2-5; size: NA; D: TRBD2; CDR3: CASSLEGLGGQETQYF; DNA: TGCGCCAGCAGCTTGGAGGGTCTGGGGGGGCAAGAGACCCAGTACTTC
V: TRBV5-1; J: TRBJ2-1; size: NA; D: TRBD1; CDR3: CASSSDRLSEQFF; DNA: TGCGCCAGCAGCTCGGACAGGTTGAGTGAGCAGTTCTTC
V: TRBV2; J: TRBJ1-1; size: NA; D: NA; CDR3: CASNLEFGNTEAFF; DNA: TGTGCCAGCAACCTAGAGTTCGGGAACACTGAAGCTTTCTTT
V: TRBV6-1; J: TRBJ1-2; size: NA; D: NA; CDR3: CASGTVGGGYTF; DNA: TGTGCCAGCGGTACGGTTGGCGGCGGCTACACCTTC
V: TRBV11-3; J: TRBJ2-2; size: NA; D: NA; CDR3: CASSLYGGSNTGELFF; DNA: TGTGCCAGCAGCTTATACGGGGGATCGAACACCGGGGAGCTGTTTTTT
V: TRBV6-1; J: TRBJ1-6; size: NA; D: NA; CDR3: CASSETGGSPLHF; DNA: TGTGCCAGCAGTGAAACTGGAGGTTCACCCCTCCACTTT
V: TRBV11-1; J: TRBJ1-2; size: NA; D: NA; CDR3: CASSRTGFEGYTF; DNA: TGTGCCAGCAGCCGAACCGGGTTTGAAGGCTACACCTTC
V: TRBV7-7; J: TRBJ2-2; size: NA; D: TRBD1; CDR3: CASSRGTGGNTGELFF; DNA: TGTGCCAGCAGCCGTGGGACAGGGGGGAACACCGGGGAGCTGTTTTTT
V: TRBV2; J: TRBJ1-1; size: NA; D: NA; CDR3: CASSKENTEAFF; DNA: TGTGCCAGCAGTAAAGAGAACACTGAAGCTTTCTTT
V: TRBV10-2; J: TRBJ1-1; size: few; D: NA; CDR3: CASSEKENTEAFF; DNA: TGCGCCAGCAGTGAGAAGGAGAACACTGAAGCTTTCTTT
V: TRBV5-8; J: TRBJ2-5; size: NA; D: NA; CDR3: CASSLDSFQETQYF; DNA: TGTGCCAGCAGCTTGGATTCCTTTCAAGAGACCCAGTACTTC
V: TRBV5-6; J: TRBJ2-3; size: NA; D: TRBD2; CDR3: CASSLRSGGNLDTQYF; DNA: TGTGCCAGCAGCTTGAGGAGCGGGGGGAATCTAGATACGCAGTATTTT
V: TRBV7-3; J: TRBJ2-2; size: NA; D: NA; CDR3: CASSPQGSLTGELFF; DNA: TGTGCCAGCAGCCCCCAGGGTTCCCTCACCGGGGAGCTGTTTTTT
V: TRBV9; J: TRBJ2-3; size: NA; D: NA; CDR3: CASSVEYRSGDTQYF; DNA: TGTGCCAGCAGCGTAGAGTACCGGTCAGGGGATACGCAGTATTTT
V: TRBV5-1; J: TRBJ2-7; size: NA; D: NA; CDR3: CASSKDGPSYEQYF; DNA: TGCGCCAGCAGCAAGGACGGACCCTCCTACGAGCAGTACTTC
V: TRBV2; J: TRBJ2-2; size: NA; D: NA; CDR3: CASSVVRATNGELFF; DNA: TGTGCCAGCAGTGTAGTTAGGGCCACCAACGGGGAGCTGTTTTTT
V: TRBV19; J: TRBJ1-1; size: NA; D: NA; CDR3: CASSIGHTDTEAFF; DNA: TGTGCCAGTAGTATTGGACATACGGACACTGAAGCTTTCTTT
V: TRBV30; J: TRBJ1-3; size: NA; D: NA; CDR3: CAWMKRTRTGNTIYF; DNA: TGTGCCTGGATGAAAAGAACCCGGACAGGAAACACCATATATTTT
V: TRBV7-6; J: TRBJ2-3; size: once; D: NA; CDR3: CASSPDRESGEDTQYF; DNA: TGTGCCAGCAGCCCGGACAGGGAAAGCGGGGAAGATACGCAGTATTTT
V: TRBV9; J: TRBJ2-1; size: once; D: TRBD1; CDR3: CASSRQGVDEQFF; DNA: TGTGCCAGCAGTCGACAGGGAGTTGATGAGCAGTTCTTC
V: TRBV6-6; J: TRBJ1-2; size: few; D: NA; CDR3: CASSYGGERSDGYTF; DNA: TGTGCCAGCAGTTACGGGGGGGAACGTTCTGATGGCTACACCTTC
V: TRBV7-3; J: TRBJ1-1; size: NA; D: TRBD1; CDR3: CASSFNDRGSTEAFF; DNA: TGTGCCAGCAGCTTCAATGACAGGGGTAGCACTGAAGCTTTCTTT
V: TRBV5-1; J: TRBJ1-5; size: NA; D: NA; CDR3: CASRRNPISNQPQHF; DNA: TGCGCCAGCAGAAGGAACCCCATTAGCAATCAGCCCCAGCATTTT
V: TRBV6-1; J: TRBJ2-2; size: NA; D: NA; CDR3: CASSEMGERTGELFF; DNA: TGTGCCAGCAGTGAAATGGGGGAACGCACCGGGGAGCTGTTTTTT
V: TRBV2; J: TRBJ1-2; size: NA; D: TRBD1; CDR3: CASSVETGGTSGYTF; DNA: TGTGCCAGCAGTGTCGAAACAGGGGGCACGTCTGGCTACACCTTC
V: TRBV7-2; J: TRBJ1-1; size: NA; D: TRBD1; CDR3: CASSPSSGTGSTEAFF; DNA: TGTGCCAGCAGCCCGTCCTCCGGGACAGGGTCCACTGAAGCTTTCTTT
V: TRBV11-2; J: TRBJ2-2; size: NA; D: TRBD1; CDR3: CASSLDHPGQGGTGELFF; DNA: TGTGCCAGCAGCTTAGATCACCCGGGACAGGGAGGTACCGGGGAGCTGTTTTTT
V: TRBV18; J: TRBJ1-1; size: NA; D: NA; CDR3: CASSRGRQNTEAFF; DNA: TGTGCCAGCTCACGGGGACGGCAGAACACTGAAGCTTTCTTT
V: TRBV12-5; J: TRBJ2-2; size: NA; D: NA; CDR3: CASGLVQDGQPNTGELFF; DNA: TGTGCTAGTGGTTTGGTACAGGACGGACAGCCGAACACCGGGGAGCTGTTTTTT
V: TRBV4-1; J: TRBJ1-6; size: NA; D: NA; CDR3: CASSQDQGTHSPLHF; DNA: TGCGCCAGCAGCCAAGACCAGGGCACTCATTCACCCCTCCACTTT
V: TRBV28; J: TRBJ1-1; size: NA; D: NA; CDR3: CAISSPKGMNTEAFF; DNA: TGTGCCATAAGTTCCCCAAAGGGGATGAACACTGAAGCTTTCTTT
V: TRBV5-4; J: TRBJ1-4; size: NA; D: NA; CDR3: CASSSIGTSEEKLFF; DNA: TGTGCCAGCAGCTCGATCGGGACGTCAGAAGAAAAACTGTTTTTT
V: TRBV6-1; J: TRBJ2-6; size: once; D: NA; CDR3: CASSEDASSGANVLTF; DNA: TGTGCCAGCAGTGAGGATGCGTCCTCTGGGGCCAACGTCCTGACTTTC
V: TRBV18; J: TRBJ1-1; size: NA; D: NA; CDR3: CASSPSPTGINTEAFF; DNA: TGTGCCAGCTCACCTAGCCCTACAGGGATAAACACTGAAGCTTTCTTT
V: TRBV19; J: TRBJ1-2; size: NA; D: TRBD1; CDR3: CASSPTGGWHGYTF; DNA: TGTGCCAGTAGCCCGACAGGGGGTTGGCACGGCTACACCTTC